The next 27 T cell receptor beta chains were all read from a single sample in a study of T-cell reconstitution after alpha-beta-depleted transplantation in children. A library of TCRbeta sequences, prepared with unique molecular identifiers, was generated. TCRdb reprocessed the PCR reads with MiXCR, giving one entry per CDR3 protein. The table has under 300,000 distinct CDR3 sequences, roughly a tenth seen once. The sample here was PBMCs from the stem cell graft donor, taken from the stem cell graft. All receptors derive from a human donor who donated a stem cell graft to a child with SCID.

This clonotype showed up many times. The chain uses TRBV7-2 and TRBJ2-3; D is possibly TRBD2 (6 bases). The ends were cut back, 5 bases at V and 6 bases at J, with 12 bases in the middle. The CDR3 contains 13 residues. Germline V gives CDR1 SGHTA, CDR2 FQGNSA. CDR3 in amino acids: CASSRGFGDTQYF. The CDR3 bases are TGTGCCAGCAGCCGGGGGTTCGGGGATACGCAGTATTTT.

The chain carries TRBV7-9 and TRBJ1-1; D gene unclear. The CDR3 has 14 amino acids. Germline lookup yields CDR1 SEHNR and CDR2 FQNEAQ (reference sequence). V was shortened by 3 bases and J by 1 base, with 9 bases between the two germline ends. The CDR3 sequence is CASSFEGRNTEAFF. The CDR3 coding sequence is TGTGCCAGCAGCTTTGAGGGAAGGAACACTGAAGCTTTCTTT.

This clonotype was detected many times. The V call is TRBV15, the J call TRBJ1-2; D call uncertain. CDR3 length: 12 amino acids. V shed 8 bases and J shed 8 bases, with 15 bases lying between them. Germline CDR1 LNHNV, CDR2 YYDKDF (reference sequence). CDR3 coding DNA: TGTGCCACCGGGGAAGTCGGGATCGGCTACACCTTC. This gives the protein CATGEVGIGYTF.

This chain connects TRBV18 to TRBJ2-5; D not certain. The length of the CDR3 is 12 residues. V lost 5 bases, J lost 8 bases, and 12 bases lay in between. Looked up from germline, CDR1 is KGHSH and CDR2 is LQKENI. The CDR3 loop is CASSSDASTQYF. The CDR3 DNA follows: TGTGCCAGCTCATCGGACGCAAGCACCCAGTACTTC. Full variable domain (outside the CDR3, taken from reference TRBV18 and TRBJ2-5): NAGVMQNPRHLVRRRGQEARLRCSPMKGHSHVYWYRQLPEEGLKFMVYLQKENIIDESGMPKERFSAEFPKEGPSILRIQQVVRGDSAAYFCASSSDASTQYFGPGTRLLVL.

This clonotype has a count of ten or more. The rearrangement uses TRBV20-1 and TRBJ2-1; 8 nucleotides line up with TRBD1. Trimming removed 6 bases from V and 2 bases from J; junction bases left unmatched: 6. The germline V gene has CDR1 DFQATT and CDR2 SNEGSKA (reference sequence). The CDR3 is 14 amino acids. The CDR3 sequence: CSAKQGGPYNEQFF. CDR3 DNA sequence: TGCAGTGCAAAACAGGGGGGCCCCTACAATGAGCAGTTCTTC.

This clonotype was recorded at least ten times. V and J are TRBV5-1 and TRBJ1-3; 8 bases fit TRBD1. V shed 3 bases and J 0 bases; nucleotides not matched to a gene: 11. This CDR3 is built from 18 residues. The germline V gene has CDR1 SGHRS and CDR2 YFSETQ. CDR3: CASSSGQGIAHSGNTIYF. The CDR3 DNA reads as TGCGCCAGCAGCTCAGGACAGGGAATCGCCCACTCTGGAAACACCATATATTTT. The full variable domain, with the rest looked up from reference TRBV5-1 and TRBJ1-3, is KAGVTQTPRYLIKTRGQQVTLSCSPISGHRSVSWYQQTPGQGLQFLFEYFSETQRNKGNFPGRFSGRQFSNSRSEMNVSTLELGDSALYLCASSSGQGIAHSGNTIYFGEGSWLTVV.

The sample holds many counts of this clonotype. This chain links TRBV7-2 with TRBJ2-7; a possible D gene is TRBD2 (5 bases). Per germline, CDR1 SGHTA and CDR2 FQGNSA. V shed 1 base and J shed 0 bases, with 10 bases lying between them. CDR3 length equals 15 residues. The CDR3 bases are TGTGCCAGCAGCTTAGTAGCTAGCTACTCCTACGAGCAGTACTTC. It is translated as CASSLVASYSYEQYF.

The chain has TRBV11-2 and TRBJ2-3; 13 bases align to TRBD2. The CDR3 extends over 18 amino acids. V lost 6 bases, J lost 4 bases, and 13 bases stayed unmatched. Germline V CDR1 and CDR2: SGHAT, FQNNGV. CDR3 sequence reads: CASSRRYTSGGAADTQYF. The DNA of the CDR3 is TGTGCCAGCAGTCGGCGGTATACTAGCGGGGGGGCGGCAGATACGCAGTATTTT.

Ten or more counts support this clonotype. The chain is built from TRBV9 and TRBJ2-2; D might be TRBD1 (5 bases). The V end lost 4 bases, the J end lost 3 bases, and 19 bases lay between the germline ends. The CDR3 is 17 residues long. The germline gives CDR1 SGDLS, CDR2 YYNGEE. The CDR3 reads CASSPLTGGDYTGELFF. The CDR3, as DNA: TGTGCCAGCAGCCCACTCACAGGTGGTGATTACACCGGGGAGCTGTTTTTT.

This clonotype has at least ten counts. The rearrangement joins TRBV11-1 to TRBJ2-1; D is unclear. V was shortened by 3 bases and J by 12 bases, with 12 bases between the two germline ends. Per germline, CDR1 SGHAT and CDR2 FQDESV (reference sequence). CDR3 length: 12 amino acids. The CDR3 spells CASSFSLMGQFF. CDR3 bases: TGTGCCAGCAGCTTCTCCCTAATGGGGCAGTTCTTC.

The chain combines TRBV5-1 with TRBJ1-1; 8 bases map to TRBD1. In germline, CDR1 is SGHRS, CDR2 YFSETQ. V trimming: 6 bases; J trimming: 0 bases; junction bases outside the gene matches: 10. The CDR3 totals 16 residues. CDR3 DNA sequence: TGCGCCAGCACCTACGTTCGGACAGGGATGAACACTGAAGCTTTCTTT. Protein sequence: CASTYVRTGMNTEAFF.

The chain recombines TRBV20-1 with TRBJ1-2, with unresolved D. The CDR3 consists of 14 residues. Germline-derived CDR1 and CDR2 are DFQATT and SNEGSKA (reference sequence). The germline V and J ends were trimmed by 3 bases and 4 bases, with 15 bases remaining between them. CDR3 sequence reads: CSAREAQKSYGYTF. In nucleotides, the CDR3 is TGCAGTGCTAGGGAGGCCCAGAAGAGCTATGGCTACACCTTC.

This clonotype came up many times. As DNA, the CDR3 is TGCAGTGCTAGTCACAGGGCGAAATTTACAACTAATGAAAAACTGTTTTTT. This gives the protein CSASHRAKFTTNEKLFF. J is TRBJ1-4 and V is TRBV20-1; weak D call: TRBD1 (6 bases). V was cut by 3 bases and J by 0 bases, with 17 bases left in between. The CDR3 length is 17 residues. The germline V gene encodes CDR1 DFQATT and CDR2 SNEGSKA (reference sequence).

This clonotype has a count of ten or more. V is TRBV7-2 and J is TRBJ1-5, with a tentative D call TRBD1 (5 bases). Trimming removed 5 bases from V and 5 bases from J, with 16 bases in between. The CDR3 consists of 15 residues. Germline values: CDR1 SGHTA, CDR2 FQGNSA. The DNA for the CDR3 is TGTGCCAGCAGCAAGTCTCGGGGGGACTATCAGCCCCAGCATTTT. This codes for CASSKSRGDYQPQHF.

The table lists this clonotype with many counts. The chain combines TRBV7-9 with TRBJ1-6, with 7 bases fitting TRBD1. V was pared by 5 bases and J by 5 bases, with 3 bases of the junction left unmatched. This CDR3 region has 14 residues. The germline V gene encodes CDR1 SEHNR and CDR2 FQNEAQ (reference sequence). For the CDR3, the DNA is TGTGCCAGCAGCGGAGGGACAGATAATTCACCCCTCCACTTT. Its protein product is CASSGGTDNSPLHF.

V gene TRBV12-3 or TRBV12-4 combines with J gene TRBJ2-3, with a weak D call TRBD1 (6 bases). The CDR3 is 16 residues long. V was cut by 7 bases and J by 0 bases, with 17 bases left in between. The CDR3: CASTPTRGTSTDTQYF. The CDR3 bases are TGTGCCAGCACCCCAACCAGGGGCACCAGCACAGATACGCAGTATTTT.

This clonotype has a count of ten or more. The rearrangement joins TRBV6-1 to TRBJ1-2; 7 nucleotides line up with TRBD1. The J segment lost 2 bases and the V segment lost 5 bases, leaving 8 bases of the junction unmatched. This CDR3 contains 15 residues. Germline CDR1 MNHNS, CDR2 SASEGT. CDR3 protein: CASSPRGRENYGYTF. CDR3 sequence (DNA): TGTGCCAGCAGTCCAAGGGGGCGTGAAAACTATGGCTACACCTTC.

This clonotype was seen at least ten times. CDR3 coding DNA: TGTGCCAGCAGCCAAGAATTTAGCGGGGGGGCCCTTGAGCAGTTCTTC. As protein: CASSQEFSGGALEQFF. The chain couples TRBV4-2 to TRBJ2-1; 11 bases map to TRBD2. Germline CDR1 and CDR2: LGHNA and YNFKEQ. V shed 0 bases, J shed 9 bases, and the junction held 7 bases outside the gene matches. The CDR3 covers 16 residues.

The sample holds many counts of this clonotype. The chain joins TRBV7-9 to TRBJ1-1; perhaps TRBD1 as D (5 bases). The CDR3 totals 13 residues. Trimming took off 1 base at V and 5 bases at J, with 8 bases between the two ends. Germline V CDR1 and CDR2: SEHNR, FQNEAQ (reference sequence). The CDR3 region is CASSLEGPTEAFF. Written as DNA, the CDR3 is TGTGCCAGCAGCTTAGAGGGGCCTACTGAAGCTTTCTTT.

There are many counts of this clonotype. The chain couples TRBV12-3 or TRBV12-4 to TRBJ1-1, with 8 bases that match TRBD1. The junction had 10 bases not matched to a gene; V was cut back by 4 bases and J by 3 bases. CDR3 size: 16 residues. For the CDR3, the DNA is TGTGCCAGCAGTTCCGAGCAGGGGGCAGTCGACACTGAAGCTTTCTTT. Translating gives CASSSEQGAVDTEAFF.

This clonotype was recorded many times. The chain is built from TRBV10-3 and TRBJ2-7, with a weak D call TRBD1 (6 bases). V was cut by 6 bases and J by 3 bases, with 9 bases left in between. The germline V gene has CDR1 ENHRY and CDR2 SYGVKD. The CDR3 contains 12 residues. The CDR3 is CAISRDNYEQYF. The CDR3 DNA sequence: TGTGCCATCAGCAGGGACAACTACGAGCAGTACTTC.

This clonotype was picked up many times. The CDR3 here is CASSSRQGPYSPLHF. The CDR3 DNA is TGTGCCAGCAGCTCGCGCCAGGGACCATATTCACCCCTCCACTTT. V is TRBV7-2 and J is TRBJ1-6, with D perhaps matching TRBD1 (5 bases). V gave up 4 bases and J gave up 8 bases, with 15 bases separating them. CDR1 SGHTA and CDR2 FQGNSA come from the germline V gene. This CDR3 has 15 residues.

Many counts were recorded for this clonotype. The V and J genes are TRBV6-2 or TRBV6-3 and TRBJ2-1; D gene ambiguous. Germline CDR1 and CDR2: MNHEY and SVGEGT. V lost 4 bases and J 5 bases, leaving 3 bases between the germline ends. The CDR3 contains 11 residues. CDR3 in amino acids: CASSSHNEQFF. CDR3 nucleotide sequence: TGTGCCAGCAGTTCCCACAATGAGCAGTTCTTC.

This clonotype was seen many times. The genes are TRBV5-1 and TRBJ2-2, with D perhaps being TRBD1 or TRBD2 (5 bases each). The CDR3 totals 17 residues. Trimming removed 1 base at V and 0 bases at J, with 13 bases between. Germline V CDR1 and CDR2: SGHRS, YFSETQ. CDR3 region: CASSLTVGTANTGELFF. CDR3 nucleotide sequence: TGCGCCAGCAGCTTGACCGTCGGGACGGCGAACACCGGGGAGCTGTTTTTT.

The chain uses TRBV10-3 and TRBJ2-2; D possibly matches TRBD1 or TRBD2 (5 bases each). Germline assignment: CDR1 ENHRY and CDR2 SYGVKD. This CDR3 has 15 residues. Trimming left V 2 bases short and J 3 bases short, with 10 bases between. The CDR3: CAISEGTRDTGELFF. In DNA, the CDR3 is TGTGCCATCAGTGAGGGGACCAGGGACACCGGGGAGCTGTTTTTT.

The chain joins TRBV6-1 to TRBJ2-1, with D perhaps matching TRBD2 (6 bases). This CDR3 comprises 14 residues. Trimming removed 7 bases at V and 6 bases at J, with 16 bases between. The germline CDR1 and CDR2 sequences are MNHNS and SASEGT. CDR3 in amino acids: CASMSGGTVNEQFF. The CDR3 bases are TGTGCCAGCATGTCCGGGGGAACGGTCAATGAGCAGTTCTTC.

There are many counts of this clonotype. The chain couples TRBV20-1 to TRBJ1-1, with a possible D match to TRBD1 (5 bases). CDR3 length: 13 amino acids. Per germline, CDR1 DFQATT and CDR2 SNEGSKA (reference sequence). V dropped 1 base and J dropped 5 bases, with 11 bases sitting between them. The CDR3 bases are TGCAGTGCTAGAGGCGCAGGGTGGACTGAAGCTTTCTTT. Amino acids: CSARGAGWTEAFF.